This T cell receptor (beta chain) was sequenced for a study of T cell repertoires in cytomegalovirus infection (dated by TCRdb to the late 2010s). Turning to the overall study: Donor HLA type was relevant to the analysis, as public TCR beta signatures indicated carriage of CMV infection together with the matching HLA type. Overall study results and their limits: In the ex vivo response, HLA-C-restricted CMV-specific TCR beta clonotypes were dominant, and in two of eight donors the single most frequent clonotype came from this HLA-C-restricted group. Carriers of CMV infection plus the relevant HLA type were discriminated by the cumulative frequency of public TCR beta family members in the study cohort and in an independent roughly 370-donor cohort.

Worth noting for this clonotype: The target of this receptor is not known. No much larger clone exists at a distance of one base, and base qualities are not known.

The instrument was an Illumina HiSeq 1500. TCRdb took the public reads, trimmed them with fastp at Q25, ran MiXCR for clone calling and kept in-frame beta chains. Duplicate CDR3 protein sequences are folded into a single record with the most common DNA and genes. Across this sample there are approximately 140,000 distinct CDR3 sequences, with more than 20% seen only once. The ten largest clonotypes hold roughly 35% of the sample. V trim: 4 bases; J trim: 5 bases; unmatched bases: 8. From the cysteine up to the phenylalanine, the CDR3 has a length of 14 residues. The DNA shown is the 42-base CDR3, in frame from base 1. CDR1 SGHRS and CDR2 YFSETQ were looked up in the germline V gene.

The receptor chain draws on TRBV5-1 and TRBJ2-5; TRBD1 lines up with 7 middle nucleotides. The receptor comes from a human donor in good health (CMV status not recorded). Some clones in this sample may be carry-over from other donors' samples. Sequencing input: PBMCs, sequenced either directly or after in vitro stimulation (not recorded which). CDR3 sequence: CASSRDRESETQYF. The nucleotide sequence reads as follows: TGCGCCAGCAGCCGTGACAGGGAATCGGAGACCCAGTACTTC.